The clone carrying this TCR beta chain was counted only a few times. What it binds is not known. There were only healthy Caucasians among the donors. The sample belongs to a study of identical twins. Whole-study findings and limits: Insertions were reduced in abundant cord blood beta clonotypes but not in memory repertoires.

Germline CDR1 SGHRS, CDR2 YFSETQ. The ends lost 5 bases at V and 0 bases at J; junction bases unmatched: 6. The CDR3 sequence is 16 residues long. From the 5' RACE reads, TCRdb called clonotypes with MiXCR, one entry per CDR3 protein. This sample has 450,000 or so distinct CDR3 sequences, with approximately 17% found just once. The TCR originated in a man over 45 in good health. Sequencing used naive T cells sorted from blood. V and J are TRBV5-1 and TRBJ2-3; 10 bases fit TRBD2. The CDR3: CASRPGLAASTDTQYF. CDR3 nucleotide sequence: TGCGCCAGCAGACCCGGACTAGCGGCGAGCACAGATACGCAGTATTTT.